This entry lists 28 T cell receptor beta chains sequenced from one sample in a study of OX40 agonist ivuxolimab in advanced cancers. Assay: immunoSEQ multiplex PCR; the TCRdb copy retains only in-frame clones and omits some. In the table there are roughly 60,000 clones, 84% of which are singletons. The material was CD4+ or CD8+ T cells sorted from blood, obtained in a trial of the OX40 agonist ivuxolimab. The receptors stem from an adult with an advanced solid tumor such as melanoma, head and neck, liver or kidney cancer.

DNA for the CDR3: TGTGCCAGCAGTGAGAGGCGGGACAGTAACGAGCAGTACTTC. It translates to CASSERRDSNEQYF. The chain combines TRBV6-1 with TRBJ2-7; maybe TRBD1 (7 bases). Trimming took 3 bases from V and 5 from J, leaving 14 bases between them. The CDR3 is 14 amino acids. Germline V lookup: CDR1 MNHNS, CDR2 SASEGT.

This rearrangement joins TRBV5-5 to TRBJ1-5; unclear D gene. The V end lost 0 bases, the J end lost 3 bases, and 4 bases lay between the germline ends. Germline CDR1 and CDR2: SGHKS and YYEKEE (reference sequence). This CDR3 is 13 amino acids long. The CDR3 DNA is TGTGCCAGCAGCTTGGCCCCCAATCAGCCCCAGCATTTT. Its protein is CASSLAPNQPQHF.

The rearrangement links TRBV30 to TRBJ2-5, with TRBD1 identical over 9 bases. The J call may not be correct, given that the DNA end is closer to TRBJ2-7. The length of the CDR3 is 13 residues. Germline V lookup: CDR1 GTSNPN, CDR2 SVGIG (reference sequence). CDR3 sequence reads: CAWKRDRVYEQYF. In DNA, the CDR3 is TGTGCCTGGAAGAGGGACAGGGTCTACGAGCAGTACTTC.

This chain joins TRBV2 and TRBJ2-7; D is uncertain. CDR3 length equals 12 residues. The germline gives CDR1 SNHLY, CDR2 FYNNEI. V lost 5 bases, J lost 1 base, and 6 bases lay in between. The CDR3 loop reads CASSTPSYEQYF. The DNA for the CDR3 is TGTGCCAGCAGTACCCCGTCCTACGAGCAGTACTTC.

The sample holds one count of this clone. This chain uses TRBV30 with TRBJ2-3; no reliable D call. This CDR3 comprises 16 residues. Between the trimmed V and J ends, which lost 3 bases and 0 bases, there was a span of 16 bases. Germline-derived CDR1 and CDR2 are GTSNPN and SVGIG (reference sequence). CDR3 loop: CAWRIGQTPSTDTQYF. The CDR3 DNA reads as TGTGCCTGGAGGATTGGGCAGACCCCTAGCACAGATACGCAGTATTTT.

V gene TRBV25-1 combines with J gene TRBJ1-5, with D tentatively TRBD1 (5 bases). CDR3 length equals 14 residues. Germline V gene sequence: CDR1 MGHDK, CDR2 SYGVNS. Between the trimmed V and J ends, which lost 2 bases and 7 bases, there was a span of 12 bases. The CDR3: CASSEVGEGQPQHF. The CDR3 DNA follows: TGTGCCAGCAGTGAAGTAGGGGAAGGCCAGCCCCAGCATTTT.

This clone has just a few counts. The V and J genes are TRBV7-9 and TRBJ2-3, with D possibly TRBD2 on 6 matching bases. CDR1 SEHNR and CDR2 FQNEAQ come from the germline V gene (reference sequence). Between the trimmed V and J ends, which lost 4 bases and 3 bases, there was a span of 14 bases. This CDR3 spans 15 amino acids. The CDR3 DNA sequence: TGTGCCAGCAGCTCCACGGGGACTTTGACAGATACGCAGTATTTT. As protein: CASSSTGTLTDTQYF.

V usage is TRBV10-2 and J usage is TRBJ2-1, with D possibly TRBD1 on 6 matching bases. Between the trimmed V and J ends, which lost 7 bases and 4 bases, there was a span of 11 bases. This CDR3 is 13 amino acids long. Germline CDR1 WSHSY, CDR2 SAAADI. The CDR3 loop reads CASTGQLYNEQFF. Here the CDR3 DNA reads TGCGCCAGCACTGGACAGTTATACAATGAGCAGTTCTTC.

The genes are TRBV5-6 and TRBJ1-6, with D maybe TRBD1 (5 bases). The ends were cut back, 5 bases at V and 2 bases at J, with 11 bases in the middle. Germline CDR1 SGHDT, CDR2 YYEEEE. The CDR3 is 15 amino acids. The CDR3 DNA sequence: TGTGCCAGCAGGCTATCGGGGGCCTATAATTCACCCCTCCACTTT. Its protein is CASRLSGAYNSPLHF. Full variable domain (remainder filled in from reference TRBV5-6 and TRBJ1-6): DAGVTQSPTHLIKTRGQQVTLRCSPKSGHDTVSWYQQALGQGPQFIFQYYEEEERQRGNFPDRFSGHQFPNYSSELNVNALLLGDSALYLCASRLSGAYNSPLHFGNGTRLTVT.

This chain joins TRBV29-1 and TRBJ2-6; 9 nucleotides agree with TRBD1. V was pared by 6 bases and J by 1 base, with 7 bases of the junction left unmatched. This CDR3 contains 16 residues. Germline assignment: CDR1 SQVTM and CDR2 ANQGSEA. CDR3 loop: CSVVTGGGSGANVLTF. CDR3 coding DNA: TGCAGCGTAGTGACAGGGGGTGGGTCTGGGGCCAACGTCCTGACTTTC.

This clone has only a few counts. The rearrangement links TRBV2 to TRBJ1-6; maybe TRBD1 (6 bases). The germline V gene has CDR1 SNHLY and CDR2 FYNNEI. V lost 6 bases and J lost 0, with 9 bases in between. The CDR3 extends over 15 amino acids. The CDR3 here is CASRLDSSYNSPLHF. CDR3 DNA sequence: TGTGCCAGCAGACTGGACAGCTCCTATAATTCACCCCTCCACTTT.

Only a few counts were recorded for this clone. The gene calls are TRBV14 and TRBJ2-5; 11 bases fit TRBD2. The J segment lost 4 bases and the V segment lost 3 bases, leaving 4 bases of the junction unmatched. Germline V gives CDR1 SGHDN, CDR2 FVKESK. The CDR3 spans 15 residues. Here the CDR3 reads CASSHGTSGPETQYF. The CDR3 region has the DNA TGTGCCAGCAGCCACGGGACTAGCGGACCAGAGACCCAGTACTTC.

The rearrangement joins TRBV29-1 to TRBJ1-3, with TRBD1 as a possible D gene (5 bases). CDR3 length: 13 residues. From germline, CDR1 is SQVTM and CDR2 ANQGSEA. With 6 bases removed from V and 2 bases from J, the gap between germline ends came to 11 bases. The CDR3 spells CSVRGDPGNTIYF. The CDR3 region has the DNA TGCAGCGTCCGGGGGGATCCTGGAAACACCATATATTTT.

This rearrangement joins TRBV30 to TRBJ1-6; 7 bases match TRBD1. The trim removed 3 bases at V and 8 bases at J, leaving 4 bases unmatched. Germline V gene data show CDR1 as GTSNPN and CDR2 as SVGIG (reference sequence). The CDR3 covers 13 residues. The CDR3 DNA is TGTGCCTGGAGGCCCGGGACAGATTCACCCCTCCACTTT. Residues: CAWRPGTDSPLHF.

The V call is TRBV7-8, the J call TRBJ1-5; a weak D match, TRBD1 (6 bases). The CDR3 runs 14 residues. Trimming cost V 2 bases and J 5 bases, with 10 bases left between them. Germline loops: CDR1 SGHVS, CDR2 FQNEAQ. The CDR3: CASSLRDNYQPQHF. CDR3 coding DNA: TGTGCCAGCAGCTTAAGGGACAATTATCAGCCCCAGCATTTT.

The chain carries TRBV2 and TRBJ2-3; 9 nucleotides align to TRBD2. CDR3 length: 16 residues. The junction had 13 bases not matched to a gene; V was cut back by 11 bases and J by 1 base. Looked up from germline, CDR1 is SNHLY and CDR2 is FYNNEI. The CDR3 DNA is TGTGCCGCCAAGGCGGGGGGGCTATCCGGCACAGATACGCAGTATTTT. Protein product: CAAKAGGLSGTDTQYF.

The chain links TRBV27 to TRBJ1-1; D gene ambiguous. The germline V gene has CDR1 MNHEY and CDR2 SMNVEV (reference sequence). This CDR3 comprises 13 residues. V lost 8 bases and J lost 1, with 11 bases in between. CDR3 loop: CASGPNWNTEAFF. In DNA form, the CDR3 reads TGTGCCAGCGGCCCGAATTGGAACACTGAAGCTTTCTTT.

DNA of the CDR3: TGTGCCAGCAGTTGGGAGGGATACCCTGGCGAGCAGTACTTC. This sequence encodes CASSWEGYPGEQYF. The chain is built from TRBV6-1 and TRBJ2-7; 7 nucleotides align to TRBD2. Germline assignment: CDR1 MNHNS and CDR2 SASEGT. V lost 5 bases and J lost 6; bases outside the gene matches: 10. This CDR3 has 14 residues.

This sequence joins TRBV5-1 and TRBJ1-2; D ambiguous. The CDR3 extends over 13 amino acids. V gave up 1 base and J gave up 6 bases, with 10 bases separating them. From germline, CDR1 is SGHRS and CDR2 YFSETQ. The CDR3 DNA follows: TGCGCCAGCAGCTTGTCAGTAGACCATGGCTACACCTTC. Translated: CASSLSVDHGYTF.

The chain combines TRBV2 with TRBJ1-5; TRBD1 is a possible D gene (5 bases). The CDR3 is 13 residues long. V was trimmed by 6 bases and J by 1 base, leaving 7 bases between them. Per germline, CDR1 SNHLY and CDR2 FYNNEI. As DNA, the CDR3 is TGTGCCAGCAGCAGGGAGAGCAATCAGCCCCAGCATTTT. It specifies CASSRESNQPQHF.

In this sample, this clone turned up once. The V gene is TRBV5-1, the J gene TRBJ2-2; D may be TRBD1 (6 bases). This CDR3 region has 14 residues. Germline assignment: CDR1 SGHRS and CDR2 YFSETQ. V lost 3 bases and J 3 bases, leaving 9 bases between the germline ends. The CDR3 here is CASSSGQYTGELFF. The CDR3 DNA reads TGCGCCAGCAGCTCCGGACAGTACACCGGGGAGCTGTTTTTT.

The chain uses TRBV30 and TRBJ1-5; 8 bases line up with TRBD1. The V gene's germline CDR1 is GTSNPN and CDR2 SVGIG (reference sequence). V shed 4 bases and J 4 bases; nucleotides not matched to a gene: 3. This CDR3 is 13 amino acids long. CDR3 DNA sequence: TGTGCCTGGAATACAGGGGGTAATCAGCCCCAGCATTTT. Protein sequence: CAWNTGGNQPQHF.

J is TRBJ1-6 and V is TRBV28; D uncertain. This CDR3 has 14 amino acids. With 5 bases removed from V and 7 bases from J, the gap between germline ends came to 12 bases. The germline gives CDR1 MDHEN, CDR2 SYDVKM. The CDR3 nucleotides read TGTGCCAGCAGTCCCGTCACGGGAAATTCACCCCTCCACTTT. Its protein product is CASSPVTGNSPLHF.

The V call is TRBV27, the J call TRBJ1-1; D remains ambiguous. CDR1 and CDR2 from the germline V gene are MNHEY and SMNVEV (reference sequence). The V and J ends lost 4 bases and 5 bases respectively, with 20 bases between them. The CDR3 sequence is 16 residues long. The chain's CDR3 is CASSSIRLALGTEAFF. In DNA form, the CDR3 reads TGTGCCAGCAGTTCCATTAGATTGGCCCTCGGGACTGAAGCTTTCTTT.

J is TRBJ2-1 and V is TRBV5-4, with a weak D call TRBD2 (6 bases). CDR1 and CDR2 from the germline V gene are SGHNT and YYREEE (reference sequence). The CDR3 extends over 12 amino acids. V was clipped by 6 bases and J by 7 bases, with 11 bases between them. CDR3 DNA: TGTGCCAGCACCACTGCGGGGAATGAGCAGTTCTTC. Its protein is CASTTAGNEQFF.

The J gene is TRBJ2-7, the V gene TRBV10-3; D is uncertain. Per the germline V gene, CDR1 is ENHRY and CDR2 is SYGVKD. The CDR3 spans 16 residues. V was trimmed by 2 bases and J by 0 bases, leaving 14 bases between them. The CDR3 is CAISEVATTGSYEQYF. The CDR3 DNA is TGTGCCATCAGTGAGGTAGCCACCACGGGCTCCTACGAGCAGTACTTC.

In the case of this clone: Other nucleotide sequences from this sample produce the same CDR3. The chain recombines TRBV19 with TRBJ2-1; TRBD2 matches at 11 bases. With V trimmed by 5 bases and J by 7 bases, 7 bases remained unmatched. CDR1 and CDR2 (germline): LNHDA, SQIVND (reference sequence). This CDR3 region has 15 residues. The CDR3 nucleotides read TGTGCCAGTAGTCCCACTAGCGGGAGTTATAATGAGCAGTTCTTC. Translated: CASSPTSGSYNEQFF.

The CDR3 DNA reads TGTGCCAGCAGCTTACTGAGAGGGCTCGAGCAGTACTTC. Protein sequence: CASSLLRGLEQYF. This chain joins TRBV11-2 and TRBJ2-7, with D possibly matching TRBD2 (5 bases). V was trimmed by 2 bases and J by 6 bases, leaving 11 bases between them. Germline lookup yields CDR1 SGHAT and CDR2 FQNNGV. The length of the CDR3 is 13 residues.